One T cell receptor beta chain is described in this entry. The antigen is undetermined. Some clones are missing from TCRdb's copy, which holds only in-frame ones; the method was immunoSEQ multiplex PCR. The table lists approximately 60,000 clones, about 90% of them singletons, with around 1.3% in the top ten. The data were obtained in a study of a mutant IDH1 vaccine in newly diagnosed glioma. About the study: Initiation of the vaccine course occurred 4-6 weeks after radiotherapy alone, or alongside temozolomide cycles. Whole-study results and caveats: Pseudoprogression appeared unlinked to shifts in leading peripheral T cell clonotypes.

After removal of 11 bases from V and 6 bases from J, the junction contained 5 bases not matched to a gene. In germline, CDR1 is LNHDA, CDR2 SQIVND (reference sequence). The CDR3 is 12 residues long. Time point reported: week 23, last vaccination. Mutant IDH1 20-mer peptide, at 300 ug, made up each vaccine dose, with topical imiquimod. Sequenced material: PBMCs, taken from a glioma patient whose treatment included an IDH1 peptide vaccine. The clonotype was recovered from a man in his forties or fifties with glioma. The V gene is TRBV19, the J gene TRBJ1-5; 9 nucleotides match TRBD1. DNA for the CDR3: TGTGCCGGGGGACAGGGTTTTCAGCCCCAGCATTTT. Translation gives CAGGQGFQPQHF.